Reported below is one T cell receptor (beta chain). No antigen is known for it. This sample is part of a study of CD4 T cells in relation to SARS-CoV-2 and coronaviruses. Clones were read by immunoSEQ multiplex PCR, and TCRdb kept only the in-frame ones, dropping some. The table includes approximately 12,000 clones, 70% to 80% detected once. Before the COVID-19 pandemic, during about 2011-2018, CD4+ T cells were taken from unexposed donors. After about ten days of culture, CD4+ T cells were isolated. The CDR3 length is 16 residues. CDR1 is SGDLS and CDR2 is YYNGEE in the germline V gene. Trimming removed 0 bases from V and 5 bases from J, with 16 bases in between.

The chain couples TRBV9 to TRBJ2-3, with D possibly matching TRBD1 (5 bases). Sequencing was carried out using CD4+ T cells from PBMCs, cultured in vitro. This TCR came from a human donor in good health. DNA of the CDR3: TGTGCCAGCAGCGTAGAGGCAGGGCGGCCGGGAGATACGCAGTATTTT. It translates to CASSVEAGRPGDTQYF.